This T cell receptor beta chain was documented in a study of blood T cell repertoires in COVID-19. Study-level background: Samples representing acute and convalescent COVID-19 were sourced from the United States, Italy and Spain. From T cells, B-cell-depleted T cells, or PBMCs came the material, which was cDNA or gDNA.

Original processing methods: It was from reference gene primer amplification that nucleated cell counts were estimated. Generated by immunoSEQ multiplex PCR, the TCRdb table keeps only in-frame clones and is missing some. V and J calls and clone size are those listed in that table; D and trimming were worked out from the DNA. The sample consists of 150,000 to 200,000 clones, 88% of them appearing once. The V gene lost 5 bases and the J gene lost 6 bases, with 13 bases spanning the gap. Germline CDR1 LGHNA, CDR2 YSLEER. CDR3 size: 13 residues. What was sequenced was peripheral blood. The sequence was collected from a human donor in a cohort sampled during active COVID-19. This chain uses TRBV4-3 with TRBJ1-1; tentatively, D is TRBD1 (6 bases). CDR3 nucleotide sequence: TGCGCCAGCAGCTACAGGGAAAGGGCTGAAGCTTTCTTT. It specifies CASSYRERAEAFF.